This T cell receptor (beta chain) was captured by sequencing in a study of T cell responses to AZD1222 COVID-19 vaccine. This table comes from immunoSEQ multiplex PCR, and its TCRdb copy is limited to in-frame clones, with some not included. This sample carries around 120,000 clones, about 90% of them seen once, and the ten largest clones take about 8%. Germline CDR1 reads MNHEY; CDR2 reads SVGAGI. This CDR3 is 16 amino acids long. With 0 bases removed from V and 4 bases from J, the gap between germline ends came to 12 bases. This clone has a single count. Its antigen is unknown. Study-wide points: The number of AZD1222 recipients seropositive at baseline was only five to seven. Scientists sampled the repertoires only once the peak T cell response had passed. A mostly white British donor set with more females was recruited, and clonal diversity was possibly underestimated. An increase in Spike-specific TCR breadth and depth was observed after two AZD1222 doses.

This receptor was identified in an adult who received the AZD1222 COVID-19 vaccine. Specimen: peripheral blood, collected 28 days after the second AZD1222 dose. The gene calls are TRBV6-5 and TRBJ1-4; D remains unclear. CDR3 DNA: TGTGCCAGCAGTTACTCGAGTCCCCCGCTTAATGAAAAACTGTTTTTT. Amino acids: CASSYSSPPLNEKLFF.